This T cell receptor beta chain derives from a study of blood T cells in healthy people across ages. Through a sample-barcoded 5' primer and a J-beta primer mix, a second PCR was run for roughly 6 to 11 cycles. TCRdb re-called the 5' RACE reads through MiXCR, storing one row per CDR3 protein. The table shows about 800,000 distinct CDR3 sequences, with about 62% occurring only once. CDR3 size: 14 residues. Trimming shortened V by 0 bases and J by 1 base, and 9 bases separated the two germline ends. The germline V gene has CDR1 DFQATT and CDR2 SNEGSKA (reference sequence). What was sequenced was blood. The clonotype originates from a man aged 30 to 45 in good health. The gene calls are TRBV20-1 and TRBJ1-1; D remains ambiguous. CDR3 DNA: TGCAGTGCTAGAGATAGACGTAAGAACACTGAAGCTTTCTTT. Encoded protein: CSARDRRKNTEAFF.